The clone carrying this TCR beta chain ranks as medium-sized (0.01 to 0.1%) in terms of frequency. The target antigen is unknown. With 60 Vbeta and 13 Jbeta primers, the PCR was carried out. Profiling relied on immunoSEQ multiplex PCR, and the TCRdb table lists in-frame clones only, not all of them. This table lists over 40,000 clones. The data derive from a study of cytomegalovirus exposure and HLA in healthy donors. Overall study: The roughly 120 million unique TCR beta sequences, from around 200 million T cells, were found by an earlier analysis.

Notes on the study in general: Specificity of three CMV-associated chains for CMV antigens was verified in vitro. Donors belonging to an Asian-associated ancestry cluster reportedly showed fewer N-insertions in productive TCRs than the 666-donor mean, according to what a later analysis found.

There are 13 residues in the CDR3. Germline assignment: CDR1 MNHEY and CDR2 SMNVEV (reference sequence). Trimming pared 3 bases from V and 5 bases from J, leaving 8 bases between. The sequenced material came from PBMCs. The rearrangement links TRBV27 to TRBJ2-1; D gene unclear. The sequence came from a man aged 25 to 45 in good health and CMV-seronegative. The CDR3 nucleotides read TGTGCCAGCAGTTTCAGTGCCGACAATGAGCAGTTCTTC. Translation gives CASSFSADNEQFF.